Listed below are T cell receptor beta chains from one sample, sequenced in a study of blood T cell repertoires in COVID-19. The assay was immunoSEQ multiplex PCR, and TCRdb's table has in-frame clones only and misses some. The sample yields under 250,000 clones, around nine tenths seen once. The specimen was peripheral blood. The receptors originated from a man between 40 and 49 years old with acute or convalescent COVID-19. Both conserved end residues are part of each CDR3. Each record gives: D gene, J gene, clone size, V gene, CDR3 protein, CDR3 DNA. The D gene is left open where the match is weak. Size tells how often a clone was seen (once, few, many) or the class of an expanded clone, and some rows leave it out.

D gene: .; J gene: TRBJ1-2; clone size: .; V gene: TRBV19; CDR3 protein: CASSVDSLYGYTF; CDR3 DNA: TGTGCCAGTAGTGTCGACAGCCTATATGGCTACACCTTC
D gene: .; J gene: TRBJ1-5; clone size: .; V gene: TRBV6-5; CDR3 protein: CASRQHGQPQHF; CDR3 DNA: TGTGCCAGCAGACAACATGGTCAGCCCCAGCATTTT
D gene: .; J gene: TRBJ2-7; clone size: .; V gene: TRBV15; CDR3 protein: CATSRGTAAEQYF; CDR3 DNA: TGTGCCACCAGCAGAGGCACAGCCGCAGAGCAGTACTTC
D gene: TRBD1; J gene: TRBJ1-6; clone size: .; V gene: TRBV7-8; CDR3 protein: CASSPRDRDSPLHF; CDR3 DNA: TGTGCCAGCAGCCCCCGGGACAGGGATTCACCCCTCCACTTT
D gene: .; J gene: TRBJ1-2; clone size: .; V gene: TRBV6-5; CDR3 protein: CASSSTGSDLYGYTF; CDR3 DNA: TGTGCCAGCAGTTCTACAGGGTCTGATTTGTATGGCTACACCTTC
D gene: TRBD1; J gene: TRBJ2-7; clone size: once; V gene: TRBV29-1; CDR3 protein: CSVAQTGGREQYF; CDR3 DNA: TGCAGCGTTGCCCAGACAGGGGGCCGCGAGCAGTACTTC
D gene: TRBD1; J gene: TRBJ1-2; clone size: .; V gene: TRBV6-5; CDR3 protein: CASSYSWQGAYGYTF; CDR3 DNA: TGTGCCAGCAGTTACTCGTGGCAGGGGGCCTATGGCTACACCTTC
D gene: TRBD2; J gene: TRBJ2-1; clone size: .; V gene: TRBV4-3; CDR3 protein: CASSQASGGAYNEQFF; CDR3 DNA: TGCGCCAGCAGCCAAGCGAGCGGGGGCGCCTACAATGAGCAGTTCTTC
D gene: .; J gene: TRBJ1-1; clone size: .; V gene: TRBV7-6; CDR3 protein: CASSLYPPRGGNTEAFF; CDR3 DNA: TGTGCCAGCAGCCTATATCCCCCCAGGGGCGGGAACACTGAAGCTTTCTTT
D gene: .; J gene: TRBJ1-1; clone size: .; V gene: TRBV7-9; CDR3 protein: CASSFQTGLTEAFF; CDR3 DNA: TGTGCCAGCAGTTTCCAAACAGGGCTCACTGAAGCTTTCTTT
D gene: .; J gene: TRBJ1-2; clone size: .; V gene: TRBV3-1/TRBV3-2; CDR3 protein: CASSQGTTYGYTF; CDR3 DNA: TGTGCCAGCAGCCAGGGGACAACCTATGGCTACACCTTC
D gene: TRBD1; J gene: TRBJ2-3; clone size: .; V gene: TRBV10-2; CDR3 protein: CASSETNRGPSGTDTQYF; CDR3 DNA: TGCGCCAGCAGTGAGACCAACAGGGGGCCGAGCGGAACAGATACGCAGTATTTT
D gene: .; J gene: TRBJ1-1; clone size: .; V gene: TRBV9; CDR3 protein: CASSVGHPNTEAFF; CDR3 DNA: TGTGCCAGCAGCGTAGGGCATCCGAACACTGAAGCTTTCTTT
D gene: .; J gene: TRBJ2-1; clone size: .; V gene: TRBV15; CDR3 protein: CATSRVGDEQFF; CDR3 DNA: TGTGCCACCAGCAGAGTCGGGGATGAGCAGTTCTTC
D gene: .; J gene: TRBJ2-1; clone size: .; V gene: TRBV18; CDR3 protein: CASSPTTGSNEQFF; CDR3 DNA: TGTGCCAGCTCACCAACAACAGGGAGCAATGAGCAGTTCTTC
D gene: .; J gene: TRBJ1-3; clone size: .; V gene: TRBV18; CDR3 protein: CASSPLDGSGNTIYF; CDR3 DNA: TGTGCCAGCTCCCCCCTTGACGGGTCTGGAAACACCATATATTTT
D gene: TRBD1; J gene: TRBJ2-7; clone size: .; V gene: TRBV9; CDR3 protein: CASSPTGFRVYEQYF; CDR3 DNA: TGTGCCAGCAGCCCGACAGGGTTCCGGGTCTACGAGCAGTACTTC